The sequence of this T cell receptor (beta chain) was determined in a study of T-cell memory formation after mild COVID-19. Overall study context: There were largely donor-specific TCR clusters.

Germline V gene sequence: CDR1 SGHVS, CDR2 FNYEAQ. This CDR3 has 17 residues. Trimming cost V 5 bases and J 1 base, with 18 bases left between them. This clonotype was counted only a few times. Its matching antigen is unknown. Constant-segment-primed 5'RACE gave TCR alpha and TCR beta cDNA libraries with sample barcodes and UMIs. TCRdb reanalysed the 5' RACE reads using MiXCR and keeps one entry per CDR3 protein. The table has about 150,000 distinct CDR3 sequences, around 27% seen once. The study's findings and limits: Nothing confirmed that second-wave clones peaking on day 37 were specific for SARS-CoV-2.

V gene TRBV7-6 combines with J gene TRBJ2-1, with D perhaps given as TRBD1 or TRBD2 (5 bases each). The TCR comes from an adult woman who had mild COVID-19 (a few samples of this study predate the infection). Cell type and time point are not known. The sequenced sample was PBMCs or a T cell subset sorted from them (not recorded which). The CDR3 here is CASSDQRGEGSYNEQFF. CDR3 nucleotide sequence: TGTGCCAGCAGCGACCAGAGGGGTGAAGGGTCCTACAATGAGCAGTTCTTC.